The T cell receptor (beta chain) described here comes from a study of T cell changes during pregnancy in multiple sclerosis (dated by TCRdb to the late 2010s). With regard to the full study: The study looked at changes in the T cell repertoire across pregnancy in women with multiple sclerosis.

This clone was seen a single time. Its antigen is not yet known. No much larger clonotype is one base removed from it; base qualities were not supplied. Libraries were built with the immunoSEQ multiplex PCR assay. TCRdb obtained this table from immuneACCESS and retained in-frame rearrangements with V and J assigned. These tables miss some clones; where compared with another copy, unresolved V genes account for less than half of the shortfall, and the remainder is unexplained. This sample gives tens of thousands of clones in total; just over 90% of them show up just once. Approximately 0.21% of the sample is in the top ten clones. Germline trimming amounts to 6 bases on V and 2 bases on J, with 3 as the count of junction bases outside the gene matches. The CDR3 numbers 15 residues from cysteine through phenylalanine. The DNA shown is the 45-base CDR3, in frame from base 1. The germline V gene provides CDR1 MNHEY and CDR2 SVGAGI.

The sequencing here drew on CD4+ T cells from peripheral blood mononuclear cells, taken in the second trimester of pregnancy. This chain joins TRBV6-5 to TRBJ2-1; a stretch of 11 junction bases matches TRBD1. The sequence derives from a female donor with multiple sclerosis, enrolled in a pregnancy study. Here is the DNA: TGTGCCAGCAGACGGACAGGGGGCACCTACAATGAGCAGTTCTTC. Protein translation: CASRRTGGTYNEQFF.